This is a list of T cell receptor beta chains from one sample in a study of blood T cell repertoires in COVID-19. TCRdb keeps only in-frame clones here, not all; method: immunoSEQ multiplex PCR. The repertoire holds fewer than 120,000 clones, with about 79% as singletons. Sequencing was performed on peripheral blood. The origin of the receptors is an elderly woman with active or convalescent COVID-19. CDR3s include the opening cysteine and the closing phenylalanine or tryptophan. D genes are given only for firm matches. Clone size is stated in some rows and not others, as once, few, many or a class when expanded.

j_gene: TRBJ1-2
len: 15
d_gene: TRBD1
abundance: -
v_gene: TRBV7-8
CDR3nt: TGTGCCAGCAGCCAGAGACAGGGTCGGGACTATGGCTACACCTTC
CDR3aa: CASSQRQGRDYGYTF

j_gene: TRBJ1-1
len: 13
d_gene: -
abundance: few
v_gene: TRBV29-1
CDR3nt: TGCAGCGCCACCCCCCAGCAGGACACTGAAGCTTTCTTT
CDR3aa: CSATPQQDTEAFF

j_gene: TRBJ2-3
len: 14
d_gene: -
abundance: few
v_gene: TRBV9
CDR3nt: TGTGCCAGCAGCGCGAGGGCTATGACAGATACGCAGTATTTT
CDR3aa: CASSARAMTDTQYF

j_gene: TRBJ2-7
len: 14
d_gene: TRBD2
abundance: few
v_gene: TRBV10-2
CDR3nt: TGCGCCAGCAGTGATTACGGAGCGGGAGCCGGGCAGTACTTC
CDR3aa: CASSDYGAGAGQYF

j_gene: TRBJ1-1
len: 17
d_gene: TRBD1
abundance: -
v_gene: TRBV15
CDR3nt: TGTGCCACCAGCAGAGGCACCCAGGGGGGCATGAACACTGAAGCTTTCTTT
CDR3aa: CATSRGTQGGMNTEAFF

j_gene: TRBJ2-5
len: 13
d_gene: -
abundance: -
v_gene: TRBV6-2/TRBV6-3
CDR3nt: TGTGCCAGCAGCCTTAAACTAGGTGGGACCCAGTACTTC
CDR3aa: CASSLKLGGTQYF

j_gene: TRBJ1-3
len: 14
d_gene: -
abundance: -
v_gene: TRBV4-3
CDR3nt: TGCGCCAGCAGCCAAGATGCCAGGGGAAACACCATATATTTT
CDR3aa: CASSQDARGNTIYF

j_gene: TRBJ2-7
len: 13
d_gene: -
abundance: -
v_gene: TRBV19
CDR3nt: TGTGCCAGTAGCTCAGGGTATGATGACGAGCAGTACTTC
CDR3aa: CASSSGYDDEQYF

j_gene: TRBJ2-7
len: 14
d_gene: TRBD1
abundance: -
v_gene: TRBV27
CDR3nt: TGTGCCAGCAGTAAACAGGGGGCCCCCTACGAGCAGTACTTC
CDR3aa: CASSKQGAPYEQYF

j_gene: TRBJ2-2
len: 16
d_gene: TRBD2
abundance: -
v_gene: TRBV6-6
CDR3nt: TGTGCCAGCACGGGAGCGGGGGGTACTAACACCGGGGAGCTGTTTTTT
CDR3aa: CASTGAGGTNTGELFF

j_gene: TRBJ2-7
len: 13
d_gene: TRBD1
abundance: -
v_gene: TRBV30
CDR3nt: TGTGCCTGGGCGACAGGGTGGTTCTACGAGCAGTACTTC
CDR3aa: CAWATGWFYEQYF

j_gene: TRBJ2-3
len: 16
d_gene: TRBD2
abundance: -
v_gene: TRBV5-1
CDR3nt: TGCGCCAGCAGCTTGTACTCTAGCGGTTCCACAGATACGCAGTATTTT
CDR3aa: CASSLYSSGSTDTQYF

j_gene: TRBJ2-7
len: 14
d_gene: -
abundance: -
v_gene: TRBV7-8
CDR3nt: TGTGCCAGCAGCTTAGGGTCCAGCTCCTACGAGCAGTACTTC
CDR3aa: CASSLGSSSYEQYF

j_gene: TRBJ2-2
len: 15
d_gene: -
abundance: -
v_gene: TRBV30
CDR3nt: TGTGCCTGGAGTGTACGAGGGGGACACACCGGGGAGCTGTTTTTT
CDR3aa: CAWSVRGGHTGELFF

j_gene: TRBJ2-3
len: 14
d_gene: TRBD2
abundance: -
v_gene: TRBV19
CDR3nt: TGTGCCAGTAGTCTAGCGGGAGGGGAAGATACGCAGTATTTT
CDR3aa: CASSLAGGEDTQYF

j_gene: TRBJ1-3
len: 14
d_gene: -
abundance: few
v_gene: TRBV5-1
CDR3nt: TGCGCCAGCAGCTTACAGGGCTCTGGAAACACCATATATTTT
CDR3aa: CASSLQGSGNTIYF

j_gene: TRBJ2-1
len: 20
d_gene: TRBD2
abundance: -
v_gene: TRBV10-3
CDR3nt: TGTGCCATCAGTGAGTCGACTCCCTGGACTAGCGCGAGCTCCTACAATGAGCAGTTCTTC
CDR3aa: CAISESTPWTSASSYNEQFF

j_gene: TRBJ2-2
len: 16
d_gene: TRBD1
abundance: -
v_gene: TRBV5-1
CDR3nt: TGCGCCAGCAGCCTGGTGGGTGACAGGGTGGCCGGGGAGCTGTTTTTT
CDR3aa: CASSLVGDRVAGELFF

j_gene: TRBJ1-1
len: 14
d_gene: -
abundance: -
v_gene: TRBV7-8
CDR3nt: TGTGCCAGCAGCAGCAGGGAGGGGAACACTGAAGCTTTCTTT
CDR3aa: CASSSREGNTEAFF

j_gene: TRBJ1-5
len: 17
d_gene: TRBD1
abundance: -
v_gene: TRBV4-2
CDR3nt: TGTGCCAGCAGCCAAGCCCCTTGGACAGGGGGAGGTCAGCCCCAGCATTTT
CDR3aa: CASSQAPWTGGGQPQHF

j_gene: TRBJ2-3
len: 14
d_gene: -
abundance: -
v_gene: TRBV4-2
CDR3nt: TGTGCCAGCAGCCAAGAGTCTAGAACAGATACGCAGTATTTT
CDR3aa: CASSQESRTDTQYF

j_gene: TRBJ2-7
len: 15
d_gene: TRBD1
abundance: -
v_gene: TRBV19
CDR3nt: TGTGCCAGTAGTATGCCGGGACAGGGAACCTACGAGCAGTACTTC
CDR3aa: CASSMPGQGTYEQYF

j_gene: TRBJ2-7
len: 14
d_gene: TRBD1
abundance: -
v_gene: TRBV9
CDR3nt: TGTGCCAGCAGCGCGTCACAGGGGGCCTACGAGCAGTACTTC
CDR3aa: CASSASQGAYEQYF

j_gene: TRBJ1-2
len: 13
d_gene: -
abundance: -
v_gene: TRBV11-2
CDR3nt: TGTGCCAGCAGCCCAATCGGGTTGACTGGCTACACCTTC
CDR3aa: CASSPIGLTGYTF

j_gene: TRBJ2-5
len: 17
d_gene: -
abundance: few
v_gene: TRBV28
CDR3nt: TGTGCCAGCAGTTTAAGCGGGCCCCGCGGGTCCTCGGAGACCCAGTACTTC
CDR3aa: CASSLSGPRGSSETQYF

j_gene: TRBJ2-2
len: 15
d_gene: -
abundance: few
v_gene: TRBV28
CDR3nt: TGTGCCAGCAGAGGACTGGGTTCTATTACCGGGGAGCTGTTTTTT
CDR3aa: CASRGLGSITGELFF

j_gene: TRBJ2-7
len: 15
d_gene: -
abundance: -
v_gene: TRBV5-1
CDR3nt: TGCGCCAGCAGCTTGGAGGGGAAAGAATGGGACGAGCAGTACTTC
CDR3aa: CASSLEGKEWDEQYF

j_gene: TRBJ2-7
len: 13
d_gene: -
abundance: -
v_gene: TRBV4-3
CDR3nt: TGCGCCAGCAGCCATAGCGGCATGGGGGAGCAGTACTTC
CDR3aa: CASSHSGMGEQYF

j_gene: TRBJ1-5
len: 17
d_gene: TRBD1
abundance: -
v_gene: TRBV7-6
CDR3nt: TGTGCCAGCAGCCAGGGGACTGGACAGGGGGCAGATCAGCCCCAGCATTTT
CDR3aa: CASSQGTGQGADQPQHF

j_gene: TRBJ2-4
len: 14
d_gene: -
abundance: -
v_gene: TRBV3-1/TRBV3-2
CDR3nt: TGTGCCAGCAGCCAAGGGCCGGGTCTTAACATTCAGTACTTC
CDR3aa: CASSQGPGLNIQYF

j_gene: TRBJ2-3
len: 15
d_gene: TRBD2
abundance: -
v_gene: TRBV5-8
CDR3nt: TGTGCCAGCAGCGGCATTCTAGCGGGAACAGATACGCAGTATTTT
CDR3aa: CASSGILAGTDTQYF

j_gene: TRBJ2-5
len: 14
d_gene: -
abundance: -
v_gene: TRBV6-5
CDR3nt: TGTGCCAGCAGTTACTCGTGGACACAAGAGACCCAGTACTTC
CDR3aa: CASSYSWTQETQYF

j_gene: TRBJ2-3
len: 15
d_gene: -
abundance: once
v_gene: TRBV5-4
CDR3nt: TGTGCCAGCAGCCCAGTGCGGGGCCGTTCAGATACGCAGTATTTT
CDR3aa: CASSPVRGRSDTQYF

j_gene: TRBJ2-7
len: 16
d_gene: -
abundance: -
v_gene: TRBV18
CDR3nt: TGTGCCAGCTCACCGGTGAGTACGGGAGAAATGGGCGAGCAGTACTTC
CDR3aa: CASSPVSTGEMGEQYF

j_gene: TRBJ1-1
len: 13
d_gene: -
abundance: -
v_gene: TRBV27
CDR3nt: TGTGCCAGCAGTTTATGGCCCAGCACTGAAGCTTTCTTT
CDR3aa: CASSLWPSTEAFF

j_gene: TRBJ2-1
len: 14
d_gene: TRBD1
abundance: -
v_gene: TRBV10-3
CDR3nt: TGTGCCATCAGTGCCAGGACAGGGGTGAATGAGCAGTTCTTC
CDR3aa: CAISARTGVNEQFF

j_gene: TRBJ2-7
len: 15
d_gene: -
abundance: -
v_gene: TRBV30
CDR3nt: TGTGCCTGGAGTCATCCCAAATTACAGGCCTTGGAGCAGTACTTC
CDR3aa: CAWSHPKLQALEQYF

j_gene: TRBJ2-6
len: 17
d_gene: -
abundance: -
v_gene: TRBV7-6
CDR3nt: TGTGCCAGCAGCCTTCGTCCGAGGGTCTCTGGGGCCAACGTCCTGACTTTC
CDR3aa: CASSLRPRVSGANVLTF

j_gene: TRBJ2-3
len: 18
d_gene: TRBD2
abundance: -
v_gene: TRBV7-9
CDR3nt: TGTGCCAGCAGCCCTCAAGGGCCGGGAGGGCCCCTCGCAGATACGCAGTATTTT
CDR3aa: CASSPQGPGGPLADTQYF

j_gene: TRBJ1-6
len: 14
d_gene: -
abundance: -
v_gene: TRBV27
CDR3nt: TGTGCCAGCAGTTTCTTGGGGGGAAATTCACCCCTCCACTTT
CDR3aa: CASSFLGGNSPLHF

j_gene: TRBJ2-2
len: 16
d_gene: TRBD2
abundance: -
v_gene: TRBV5-1
CDR3nt: TGCGCCAGCAGCCTTCCGGGACTAGGGGACACCGGGGAGCTGTTTTTT
CDR3aa: CASSLPGLGDTGELFF

j_gene: TRBJ1-1
len: 17
d_gene: TRBD1
abundance: -
v_gene: TRBV5-4
CDR3nt: TGTGCCAGCAGCTCCCACCGGGACAGGGGCCTGAACACTGAAGCTTTCTTT
CDR3aa: CASSSHRDRGLNTEAFF

j_gene: TRBJ1-3
len: 16
d_gene: -
abundance: -
v_gene: TRBV9
CDR3nt: TGTGCCAGCAGCGTAGCCTTAGGGACTTCTGGAAACACCATATATTTT
CDR3aa: CASSVALGTSGNTIYF

j_gene: TRBJ1-2
len: 14
d_gene: TRBD1
abundance: once
v_gene: TRBV2
CDR3nt: TGTGCCAGCAGCGGGACAGCGGCACACTATGGCTACACCTTC
CDR3aa: CASSGTAAHYGYTF

j_gene: TRBJ1-4
len: 14
d_gene: -
abundance: -
v_gene: TRBV2
CDR3nt: TGTGCCAGCAGCAGGTCATCTACTAATGAAAAACTGTTTTTT
CDR3aa: CASSRSSTNEKLFF

j_gene: TRBJ2-2
len: 14
d_gene: -
abundance: -
v_gene: TRBV2
CDR3nt: TGTGCCAGCAGTGCTACTTTTTATGACGGGGAGCTGTTTTTT
CDR3aa: CASSATFYDGELFF

j_gene: TRBJ2-5
len: 14
d_gene: TRBD1
abundance: -
v_gene: TRBV7-9
CDR3nt: TGTGCCAGCAGCGGTGGGACAGGCCAAGAGACCCAGTACTTC
CDR3aa: CASSGGTGQETQYF